This T cell receptor beta chain is drawn from a study of metastatic and nonmetastatic thyroid tumors. In the study overall: Where malignant and benign thyroid patients were concerned, repertoires were compared across blood and tumor or nodule tissue.

The entire patient cohort was treatment-naive prior to thyroid surgery. This clone was found once. The antigen is undetermined. Since no conserved phenylalanine or tryptophan closes the CDR3, a read error is the likely cause. No DNA is shown, since the ends of the CDR3 on it are uncertain; the CDR3 is the one TCRdb lists. Findings of the study overall: It was reported that TCR beta diversity was significantly higher in malignant thyroid tumors than benign nodules, in blood and tumor.

The CDR3 contains 13 residues when both ends are counted. The germline V gene has CDR1 DFQATT and CDR2 SNEGSKA (reference sequence). With MiXCR, TCRdb reprocessed the PCR reads. The table shows tens of thousands of clones, with around 12% occurring only once. The chain has TRBV20-1 and TRBJ2-3; TRBD1, the table's D call, lacks a check against the DNA. The source material was tumor tissue. The TCR comes from a female donor with papillary thyroid cancer or a benign thyroid nodule (not recorded which). Some clones in this sample may be carry-over from other donors' samples. The CDR3 reads CSAGQGGTDTRYL.